This T cell receptor beta chain was sequenced for a study of blood T cell repertoires in COVID-19. The wider study: PBMCs, B-cell-depleted T cells, or T cells were the source of the cDNA or gDNA that made up the material.

TCRdb's table, derived via immunoSEQ multiplex PCR, lists solely in-frame clones and lacks some. The sample shows 100,000 to 150,000 clones, 88% of them seen only once. The germline CDR1 and CDR2 sequences are SNHLY and FYNNEI. The CDR3 length is 15 residues. V was pared by 5 bases and J by 6 bases, with 3 bases of the junction left unmatched. This chain connects TRBV2 to TRBJ2-1; 14 bases line up with TRBD2. Sequencing was performed on peripheral blood. The receptor was isolated from a human donor in a cohort sampled during active COVID-19. In nucleotides, the CDR3 is TGTGCCAGCAGTCCGACTAGCGGGAGGGCCAATGAGCAGTTCTTC. Translation gives CASSPTSGRANEQFF.